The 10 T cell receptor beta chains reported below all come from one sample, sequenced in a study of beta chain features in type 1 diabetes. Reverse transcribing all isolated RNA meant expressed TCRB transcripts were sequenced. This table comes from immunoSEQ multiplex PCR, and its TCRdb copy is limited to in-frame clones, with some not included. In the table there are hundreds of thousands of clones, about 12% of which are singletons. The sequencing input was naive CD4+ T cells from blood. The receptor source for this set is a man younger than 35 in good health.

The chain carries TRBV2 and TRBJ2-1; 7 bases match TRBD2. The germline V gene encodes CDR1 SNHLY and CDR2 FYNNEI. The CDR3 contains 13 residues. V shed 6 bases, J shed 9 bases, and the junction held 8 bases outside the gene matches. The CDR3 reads CASSIGLDLEQFF. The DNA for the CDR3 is TGTGCCAGCAGCATAGGACTAGACCTTGAGCAGTTCTTC. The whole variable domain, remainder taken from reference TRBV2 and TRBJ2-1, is EPEVTQTPSHQVTQMGQEVILRCVPISNHLYFYWYRQILGQKVEFLVSFYNNEISEKSEIFDDQFSVERPDGSNFTLKIRSTKLEDSAMYFCASSIGLDLEQFFGPGTRLTVL.

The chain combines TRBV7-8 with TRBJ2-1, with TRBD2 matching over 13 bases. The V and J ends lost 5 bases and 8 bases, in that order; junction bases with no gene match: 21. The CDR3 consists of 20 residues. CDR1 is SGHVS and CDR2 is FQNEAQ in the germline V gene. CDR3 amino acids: CASSPPGQGYTSGRADEQFF. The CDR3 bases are TGTGCCAGCAGCCCCCCGGGACAGGGGTACACTAGCGGGAGGGCCGATGAGCAGTTCTTC.

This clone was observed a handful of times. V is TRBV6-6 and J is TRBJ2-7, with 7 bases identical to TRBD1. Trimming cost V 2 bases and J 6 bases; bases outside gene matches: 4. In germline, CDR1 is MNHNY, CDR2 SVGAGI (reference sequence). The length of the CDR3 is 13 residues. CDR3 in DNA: TGTGCCAGCAGTTACGACAGGGCTACCGAGCAGTACTTC. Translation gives CASSYDRATEQYF.

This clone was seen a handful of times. The CDR3 loop is CASSWTSGVAETQYF. In DNA, the CDR3 is TGTGCCAGCAGCTGGACTAGCGGGGTGGCGGAGACCCAGTACTTC. The chain couples TRBV11-3 to TRBJ2-5; 12 bases align to TRBD2. This CDR3 is built from 15 residues. CDR1 and CDR2 (germline): SGHNT, YENEEA. The junction had 5 bases not matched to a gene; V was cut back by 4 bases and J by 5 bases.

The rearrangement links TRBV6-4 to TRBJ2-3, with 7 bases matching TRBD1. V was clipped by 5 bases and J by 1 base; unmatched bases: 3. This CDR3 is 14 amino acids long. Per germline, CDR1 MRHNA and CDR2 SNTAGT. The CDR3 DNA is TGTGCCAGCAGTCCCACAGGGGGCACAGATACGCAGTATTTT. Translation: CASSPTGGTDTQYF.

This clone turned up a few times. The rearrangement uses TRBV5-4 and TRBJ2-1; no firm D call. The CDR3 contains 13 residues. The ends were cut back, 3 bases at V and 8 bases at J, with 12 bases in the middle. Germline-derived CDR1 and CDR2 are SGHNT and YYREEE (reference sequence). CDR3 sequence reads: CASSYDIRYEQFF. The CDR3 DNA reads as TGTGCCAGCAGCTATGACATAAGGTATGAGCAGTTCTTC.

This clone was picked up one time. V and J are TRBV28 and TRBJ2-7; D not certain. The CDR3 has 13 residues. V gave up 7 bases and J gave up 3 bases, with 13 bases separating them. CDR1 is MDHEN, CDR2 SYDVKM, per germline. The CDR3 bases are TGTGCCAGCATTGACTCCCTAGTCTACGAGCAGTACTTC. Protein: CASIDSLVYEQYF.

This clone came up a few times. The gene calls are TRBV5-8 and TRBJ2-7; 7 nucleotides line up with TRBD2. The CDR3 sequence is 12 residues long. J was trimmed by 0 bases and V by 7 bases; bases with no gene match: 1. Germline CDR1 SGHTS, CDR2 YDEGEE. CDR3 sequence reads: CASGGGSYEQYF. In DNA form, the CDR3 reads TGTGCCAGCGGGGGGGGCTCCTACGAGCAGTACTTC. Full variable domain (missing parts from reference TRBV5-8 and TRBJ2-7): EAGVTQSPTHLIKTRGQQATLRCSPISGHTSVYWYQQALGLGLQFLLWYDEGEERNRGNFPPRFSGRQFPNYSSELNVNALELEDSALYLCASGGGSYEQYFGPGTRLTVT.

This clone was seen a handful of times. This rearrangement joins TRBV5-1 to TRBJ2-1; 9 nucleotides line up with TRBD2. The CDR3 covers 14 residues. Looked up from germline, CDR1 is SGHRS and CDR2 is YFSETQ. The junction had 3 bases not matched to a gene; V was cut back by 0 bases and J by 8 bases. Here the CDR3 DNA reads TGCGCCAGCAGCTTGGTGGCTAGCGGGGATGAGCAGTTCTTC. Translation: CASSLVASGDEQFF.

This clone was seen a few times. The CDR3 sequence is CASSPGGGRYNEQFF. As DNA, the CDR3 is TGTGCCAGCAGCCCTGGGGGCGGGAGGTACAATGAGCAGTTCTTC. This chain connects TRBV7-2 to TRBJ2-1; TRBD2 agrees at 8 bases. Germline lookup yields CDR1 SGHTA and CDR2 FQGNSA. The V and J ends lost 5 bases and 4 bases, in that order; junction bases with no gene match: 7. CDR3 length: 15 amino acids.